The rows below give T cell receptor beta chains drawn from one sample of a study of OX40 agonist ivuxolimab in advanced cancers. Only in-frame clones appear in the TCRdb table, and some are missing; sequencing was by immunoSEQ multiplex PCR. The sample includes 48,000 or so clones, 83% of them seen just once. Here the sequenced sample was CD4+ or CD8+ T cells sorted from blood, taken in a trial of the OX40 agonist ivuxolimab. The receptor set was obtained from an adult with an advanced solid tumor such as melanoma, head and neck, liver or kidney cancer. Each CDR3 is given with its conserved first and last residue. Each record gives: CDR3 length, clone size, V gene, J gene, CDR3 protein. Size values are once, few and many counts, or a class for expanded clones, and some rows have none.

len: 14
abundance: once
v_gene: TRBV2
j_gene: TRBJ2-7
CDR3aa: CASNSGTGVYEQYF

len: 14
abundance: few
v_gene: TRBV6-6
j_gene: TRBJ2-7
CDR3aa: CASSPGTASYEQYF

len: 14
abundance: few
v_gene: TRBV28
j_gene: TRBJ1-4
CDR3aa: CASSRDRGRGTELF

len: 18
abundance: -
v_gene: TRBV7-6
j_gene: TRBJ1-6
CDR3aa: CASSARAPRNTYNSPLHF

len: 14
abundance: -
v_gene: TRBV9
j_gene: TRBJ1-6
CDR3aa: CASSAGVSGSPLHF

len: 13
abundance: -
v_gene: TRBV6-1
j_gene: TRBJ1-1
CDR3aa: CASANRDGTEAFF

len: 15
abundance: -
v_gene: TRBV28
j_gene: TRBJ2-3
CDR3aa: CASSLGRGARDTQYF

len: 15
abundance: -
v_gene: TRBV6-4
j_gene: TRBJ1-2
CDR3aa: CASSLDRTGIGGYTF

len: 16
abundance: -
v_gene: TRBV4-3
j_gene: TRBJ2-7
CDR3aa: CASSFAGTASSYEQYF

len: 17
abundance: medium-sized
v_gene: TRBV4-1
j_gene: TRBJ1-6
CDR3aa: CASSPGTISSYNSPLHF

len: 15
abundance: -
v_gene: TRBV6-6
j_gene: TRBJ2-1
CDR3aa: CASRPDGNSYNEQFF

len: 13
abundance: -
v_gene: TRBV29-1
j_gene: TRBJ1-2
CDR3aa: CSVAIQEIYGYTF

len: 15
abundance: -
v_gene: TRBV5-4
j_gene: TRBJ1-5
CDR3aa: CASSLYGGSNQPQHF

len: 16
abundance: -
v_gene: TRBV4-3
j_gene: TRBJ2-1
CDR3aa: CASSLQPRGGAEEQFF

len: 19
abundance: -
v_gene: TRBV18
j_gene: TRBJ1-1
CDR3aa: CASSLRALSQGGSVTEAFF

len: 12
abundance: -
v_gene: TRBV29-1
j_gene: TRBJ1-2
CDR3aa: CSVEETDYGYTF

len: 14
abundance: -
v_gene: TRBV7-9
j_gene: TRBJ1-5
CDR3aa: CASSLSGFNQPQHF

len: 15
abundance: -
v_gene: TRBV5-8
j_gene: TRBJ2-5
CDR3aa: CASSRGRGREETQYF

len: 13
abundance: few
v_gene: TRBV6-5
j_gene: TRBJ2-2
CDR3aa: CASKLGVAGELFF

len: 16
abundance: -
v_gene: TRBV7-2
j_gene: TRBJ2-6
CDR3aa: CASSLADSAGANVLTF

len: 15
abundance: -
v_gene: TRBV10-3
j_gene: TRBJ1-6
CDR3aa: CAISPRPGDESPLHF

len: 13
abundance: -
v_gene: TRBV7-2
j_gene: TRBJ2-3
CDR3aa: CASSSLSTDTQYF

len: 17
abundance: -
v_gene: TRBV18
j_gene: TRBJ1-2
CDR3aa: CASSPGLSRHANYGYTF

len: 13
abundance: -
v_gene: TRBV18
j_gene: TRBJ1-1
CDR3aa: CASSGGMNTEAFF

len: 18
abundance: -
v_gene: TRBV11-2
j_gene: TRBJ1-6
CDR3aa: CASSLVQGWSSYNSPLHF

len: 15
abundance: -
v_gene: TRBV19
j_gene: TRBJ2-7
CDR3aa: CASSVGQGYIYEQYF

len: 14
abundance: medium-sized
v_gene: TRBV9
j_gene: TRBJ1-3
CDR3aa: CASSFRGSGNTIYF

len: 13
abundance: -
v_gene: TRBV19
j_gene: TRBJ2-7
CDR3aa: CASSISGSYEQYF

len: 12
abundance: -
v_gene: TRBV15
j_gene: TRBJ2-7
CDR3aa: CATSREGFEQYF

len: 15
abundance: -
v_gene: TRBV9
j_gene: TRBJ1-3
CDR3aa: CASSVGSRSGNTIYF

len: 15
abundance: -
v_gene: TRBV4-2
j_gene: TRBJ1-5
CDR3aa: CASSQVETGGRGQHF

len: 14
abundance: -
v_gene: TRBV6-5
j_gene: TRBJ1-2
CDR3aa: CASRKQGEVHGYTF

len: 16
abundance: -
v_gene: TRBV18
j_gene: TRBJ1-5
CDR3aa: CASSPRGTGENQPQHF

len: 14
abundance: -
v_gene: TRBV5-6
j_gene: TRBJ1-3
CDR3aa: CASTSAGTGNTIYF

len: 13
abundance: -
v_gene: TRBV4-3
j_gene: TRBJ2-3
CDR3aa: CASSQQGLYTQYF

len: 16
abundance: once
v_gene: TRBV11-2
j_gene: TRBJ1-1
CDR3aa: CASSLLPGEGRTEAFF

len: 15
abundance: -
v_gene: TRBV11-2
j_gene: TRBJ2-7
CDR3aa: CASSLAWDRPYEQYF

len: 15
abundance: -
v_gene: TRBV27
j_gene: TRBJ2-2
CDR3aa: CASSFRGASTGELFF

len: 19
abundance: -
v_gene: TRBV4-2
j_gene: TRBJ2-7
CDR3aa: CASSQEGWLGAGASYEQYF

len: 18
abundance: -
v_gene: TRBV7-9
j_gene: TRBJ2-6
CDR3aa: CASSPGTILARGANVLTF

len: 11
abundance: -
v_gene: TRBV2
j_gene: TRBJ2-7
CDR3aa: CASRLFYEQYF

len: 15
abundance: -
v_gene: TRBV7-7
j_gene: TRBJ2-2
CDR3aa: CASPNLRGNAGELFF

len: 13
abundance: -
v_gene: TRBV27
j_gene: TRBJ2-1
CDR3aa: CASRGNSYNEQFF

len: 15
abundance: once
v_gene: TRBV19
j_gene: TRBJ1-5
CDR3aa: CASSLDRVVDQPQHF

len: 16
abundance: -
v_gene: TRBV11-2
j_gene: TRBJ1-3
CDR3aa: CASSLYDRHSGNTIYF

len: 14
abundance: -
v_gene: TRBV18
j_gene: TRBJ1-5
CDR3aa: CASSQVNSNQPQHF

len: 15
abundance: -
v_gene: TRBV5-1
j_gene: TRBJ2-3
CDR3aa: CASRLDRASTDTQYF

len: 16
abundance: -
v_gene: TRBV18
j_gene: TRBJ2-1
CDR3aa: CASSNLRQGPNNEQFF

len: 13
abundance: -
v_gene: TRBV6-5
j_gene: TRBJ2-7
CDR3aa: CASRQLQGPEQYF